These 24 T cell receptor beta chains were sequenced from one sample in a study of shared clonotypes between healthy human individuals. Only CD45RO-negative cells positively selected for CCR7 counted as naive CD8 cells, so terminally differentiated effector memory CD45RA+ cells were excluded. Libraries were prepared by immunoSEQ multiplex PCR; TCRdb keeps only in-frame clonotypes and omits some of them. Of around 550,000 clones in the sample, roughly 95% were seen once. Sequencing input: naive CD8+ T cells sorted from blood. The receptors stem from a woman in her 30s in good health.

This chain links TRBV11-2 with TRBJ2-7; 9 nucleotides align to TRBD2. V lost 3 bases to trimming and J lost 0 bases; unmatched junction nucleotides: 3. CDR3 size: 15 residues. The germline gives CDR1 SGHAT, CDR2 FQNNGV. The CDR3 here is CASSFSGSTSYEQYF. In DNA form, the CDR3 reads TGTGCCAGCAGCTTTAGCGGGAGCACCTCCTACGAGCAGTACTTC.

The chain is built from TRBV11-2 and TRBJ2-7; no reliable D call. Germline-derived CDR1 and CDR2 are SGHAT and FQNNGV. The CDR3 is made up of 11 amino acids. V lost 4 bases and J lost 4, with 5 bases in between. The CDR3 reads CASSSRYEQYF. CDR3 in DNA: TGTGCCAGCAGCTCCCGGTACGAGCAGTACTTC.

This clone has just one count. The genes are TRBV28 and TRBJ1-2; D is uncertain. The CDR3 covers 14 residues. The V and J ends lost 5 bases and 7 bases respectively, with 17 bases between them. From germline, CDR1 is MDHEN and CDR2 SYDVKM. The DNA of the CDR3 is TGTGCCAGCAGTCTCATGGACTCCCCCAGTGGCTACACCTTC. Translated, it gives CASSLMDSPSGYTF.

The chain carries TRBV28 and TRBJ2-1, with a weak D call TRBD1 (5 bases). The CDR3 totals 12 residues. V dropped 8 bases and J dropped 4 bases, with 9 bases sitting between them. The germline gives CDR1 MDHEN, CDR2 SYDVKM. The CDR3 here is CASFRGYNEQFF. DNA for the CDR3: TGTGCCAGCTTTAGGGGATACAATGAGCAGTTCTTC.

On this clone itself: One end of the junction is discordant with germline, which a read error may explain. This chain uses TRBV18 with TRBJ2-5; no clear D gene. The CDR3 extends over 16 amino acids. CDR1 and CDR2 (germline): KGHSH, LQKENI. This CDR3 reads CASSPRKRPPRETQYF. CDR3 DNA: TGTGCCAGCTCGCCACGGAAGCGACCTCCTCGGGAGACCCAGTACTTC.

The chain recombines TRBV14 with TRBJ2-3; no clear D gene. From germline, CDR1 is SGHDN and CDR2 FVKESK. The CDR3 runs to 16 residues. V was clipped by 1 base and J by 4 bases, with 15 bases between them. CDR3 bases: TGTGCCAGCAGCCAAGCGGCAGATTTAATATCAGATACGCAGTATTTT. This sequence encodes CASSQAADLISDTQYF.

Concerning this clone: Other nucleotide sequences in the sample specify the same CDR3. The chain is built from TRBV19 and TRBJ2-1, with D perhaps matching TRBD2 (5 bases). Germline V gene lookup returns CDR1 LNHDA and CDR2 SQIVND (reference sequence). The CDR3 loop spans 14 amino acids. V was pared by 2 bases and J by 6 bases, with 11 bases between. The CDR3 bases are TGTGCCAGTAGTATACGCCTAGCCGGCAATGAGCAGTTCTTC. The encoded protein is CASSIRLAGNEQFF.

This clone was observed a handful of times. The chain joins TRBV4-1 to TRBJ2-7; D possibly corresponds to TRBD2 (6 bases). CDR3 size: 14 residues. V was cut by 4 bases and J by 6 bases, with 16 bases left in between. CDR1 MGHRA and CDR2 YSYEKL come from the germline V gene. CDR3 residues: CASSPSVAVFEQYF. Written as DNA, the CDR3 is TGCGCCAGCAGCCCTAGCGTGGCCGTCTTCGAGCAGTACTTC.

The rearrangement joins TRBV7-9 to TRBJ2-7; D gene ambiguous. The V and J ends lost 3 bases and 0 bases respectively, with 9 bases between them. The CDR3 covers 14 residues. Germline loops: CDR1 SEHNR, CDR2 FQNEAQ (reference sequence). The CDR3 region has the DNA TGTGCCAGCAGCTTCCCGGAACTCTCCTACGAGCAGTACTTC. Its protein is CASSFPELSYEQYF.

The chain links TRBV2 to TRBJ1-4; tentatively, D is TRBD1 (5 bases). Germline CDR1 reads SNHLY; CDR2 reads FYNNEI. Trimming removed 4 bases from V and 4 bases from J, with 13 bases in between. This CDR3 has 15 residues. The CDR3 here is CASSGERGINEKLFF. The CDR3 DNA reads TGTGCCAGCAGTGGAGAAAGGGGCATTAATGAAAAACTGTTTTTT.

The chain links TRBV4-2 to TRBJ1-1, with D hard to call. V lost 1 base to trimming and J lost 11 bases, with 8 bases between them. Germline V gene sequence: CDR1 LGHNA, CDR2 YNFKEQ. The CDR3 runs 11 residues. CDR3 residues: CASSQGPSAFF. For the CDR3, the DNA is TGTGCCAGCAGCCAAGGACCGTCGGCTTTCTTT.

The chain has TRBV25-1 and TRBJ1-2, with no clear D. Trimming removed 6 bases at V and 8 bases at J, with 7 bases between. The V gene's germline CDR1 is MGHDK and CDR2 SYGVNS. This CDR3 comprises 10 residues. CDR3 in DNA: TGTGCCAGCAGGGGGTTGGGCTACACCTTC. This sequence encodes CASRGLGYTF.

The rearrangement links TRBV5-8 to TRBJ2-7; 7 bases agree with TRBD2. CDR1 is SGHTS, CDR2 YDEGEE, per germline. CDR3 length equals 16 residues. The J segment lost 3 bases and the V segment lost 4 bases, leaving 13 bases of the junction unmatched. The CDR3 DNA reads as TGTGCCAGCAGCCCAAGTGGGGGGGTTTCGCGCTACGAGCAGTACTTC. It translates to CASSPSGGVSRYEQYF. Combining the CDR3 with reference TRBV5-8 and TRBJ2-7 gives the whole variable domain EAGVTQSPTHLIKTRGQQATLRCSPISGHTSVYWYQQALGLGLQFLLWYDEGEERNRGNFPPRFSGRQFPNYSSELNVNALELEDSALYLCASSPSGGVSRYEQYFGPGTRLTVT.

The J gene is TRBJ2-7, the V gene TRBV9; TRBD1 might be the D (6 bases). From germline, CDR1 is SGDLS and CDR2 YYNGEE. The ends were cut back, 7 bases at V and 3 bases at J, with 11 bases in the middle. The CDR3 covers 12 residues. The CDR3 DNA reads as TGTGCCAGCGGACGGGACAACTACGAGCAGTACTTC. This sequence encodes CASGRDNYEQYF.

The chain carries TRBV14 and TRBJ1-1, with 7 bases matching TRBD1. Germline V gene lookup returns CDR1 SGHDN and CDR2 FVKESK. The J segment lost 0 bases and the V segment lost 1 base, leaving 2 bases of the junction unmatched. This CDR3 has 15 residues. CDR3 coding DNA: TGTGCCAGCAGCCAAGGAACAGGGGTGAACACTGAAGCTTTCTTT. Translated, it gives CASSQGTGVNTEAFF.

This clone was seen a single time. The rearrangement links TRBV27 to TRBJ2-7, with 15 bases aligning to TRBD2. Unmatched junction bases numbered 12, after V lost 6 bases and J lost 0 bases. This CDR3 is 19 amino acids long. Germline CDR1 and CDR2: MNHEY and SMNVEV (reference sequence). In DNA, the CDR3 is TGTGCCAGCAGACAAGCCGGGACTAGCGGGAGGCAGTTCTCCTACGAGCAGTACTTC. Amino acid sequence: CASRQAGTSGRQFSYEQYF.

The chain joins TRBV5-6 to TRBJ2-3; 9 bases are shared with TRBD2. V shed 2 bases and J 4 bases; nucleotides not matched to a gene: 5. There are 15 residues in the CDR3. CDR1 and CDR2 from the germline V gene are SGHDT and YYEEEE. The DNA for the CDR3 is TGTGCCAGCAGCTTCACCAGCGGGAGGCCAGATACGCAGTATTTT. Amino acid sequence: CASSFTSGRPDTQYF.

About this clone: The identical CDR3 is also encoded by other nucleotide sequences in the sample. The rearrangement uses TRBV9 and TRBJ1-2; D is uncertain. Between the trimmed V and J ends, which lost 0 bases and 3 bases, there was a span of 9 bases. CDR3 length: 14 residues. The germline gives CDR1 SGDLS, CDR2 YYNGEE. The CDR3 here is CASSVGEGDYGYTF. CDR3 in DNA: TGTGCCAGCAGCGTAGGGGAGGGTGACTATGGCTACACCTTC. The full variable domain, its missing parts supplied by reference TRBV9 and TRBJ1-2, is DSGVTQTPKHLITATGQRVTLRCSPRSGDLSVYWYQQSLDQGLQFLIQYYNGEERAKGNILERFSAQQFPDLHSELNLSSLELGDSALYFCASSVGEGDYGYTFGSGTRLTVV.

V is TRBV6-1 and J is TRBJ2-5; 11 bases map to TRBD1. This CDR3 has 14 amino acids. J gave up 4 bases and V 3 bases, and 1 base lay outside the gene matches. Looked up from germline, CDR1 is MNHNS and CDR2 is SASEGT. CDR3 sequence (DNA): TGTGCCAGCAGTGAGGACAGGGGGCGAGAGACCCAGTACTTC. Translated, it gives CASSEDRGRETQYF.

V and J are TRBV7-2 and TRBJ1-4; TRBD1 agrees at 7 bases. Germline loops: CDR1 SGHTA, CDR2 FQGNSA. The CDR3 loop spans 15 amino acids. After removal of 5 bases from V and 8 bases from J, the junction contained 11 bases not matched to a gene. In nucleotides, the CDR3 is TGTGCCAGCAGCCCTACAGGGGTGCTTTTAGAAAAACTGTTTTTT. It translates to CASSPTGVLLEKLFF.

The gene calls are TRBV7-2 and TRBJ2-5, with D possibly TRBD2 on 6 matching bases. Germline V gives CDR1 SGHTA, CDR2 FQGNSA. This CDR3 has 14 residues. Trimming took off 1 base at V and 4 bases at J, with 10 bases between the two ends. The DNA of the CDR3 is TGTGCCAGCAGCTTAGGGTTCGGGAGAGAGACCCAGTACTTC. This translates into CASSLGFGRETQYF.

V usage is TRBV6-6 and J usage is TRBJ2-7, with a tentative D call TRBD1 (6 bases). The V end lost 10 bases, the J end lost 0 bases, and 10 bases lay between the germline ends. The CDR3 is 12 residues long. The germline gives CDR1 MNHNY, CDR2 SVGAGI (reference sequence). The CDR3 region is CATRDISYEQYF. CDR3 DNA: TGTGCCACCCGGGACATCTCCTACGAGCAGTACTTC.

The V call is TRBV27, the J call TRBJ2-4, with unresolved D. Germline V gives CDR1 MNHEY, CDR2 SMNVEV (reference sequence). The V end was cut by 2 bases, the J end by 1 base, with 12 bases between. The length of the CDR3 is 16 residues. CDR3 nucleotides: TGTGCCAGCAGTTTAGGGCCCGGCAGCGCCAAAAACATTCAGTACTTC. It specifies CASSLGPGSAKNIQYF.

The chain carries TRBV5-4 and TRBJ1-5, with 7 bases aligning to TRBD1. This CDR3 is built from 14 residues. The V and J ends lost 4 bases and 2 bases, in that order; junction bases with no gene match: 3. Germline-derived CDR1 and CDR2 are SGHNT and YYREEE (reference sequence). CDR3 in amino acids: CASSDGQGNQPQHF. The CDR3 region has the DNA TGTGCCAGCAGCGACGGACAGGGCAATCAGCCCCAGCATTTT.